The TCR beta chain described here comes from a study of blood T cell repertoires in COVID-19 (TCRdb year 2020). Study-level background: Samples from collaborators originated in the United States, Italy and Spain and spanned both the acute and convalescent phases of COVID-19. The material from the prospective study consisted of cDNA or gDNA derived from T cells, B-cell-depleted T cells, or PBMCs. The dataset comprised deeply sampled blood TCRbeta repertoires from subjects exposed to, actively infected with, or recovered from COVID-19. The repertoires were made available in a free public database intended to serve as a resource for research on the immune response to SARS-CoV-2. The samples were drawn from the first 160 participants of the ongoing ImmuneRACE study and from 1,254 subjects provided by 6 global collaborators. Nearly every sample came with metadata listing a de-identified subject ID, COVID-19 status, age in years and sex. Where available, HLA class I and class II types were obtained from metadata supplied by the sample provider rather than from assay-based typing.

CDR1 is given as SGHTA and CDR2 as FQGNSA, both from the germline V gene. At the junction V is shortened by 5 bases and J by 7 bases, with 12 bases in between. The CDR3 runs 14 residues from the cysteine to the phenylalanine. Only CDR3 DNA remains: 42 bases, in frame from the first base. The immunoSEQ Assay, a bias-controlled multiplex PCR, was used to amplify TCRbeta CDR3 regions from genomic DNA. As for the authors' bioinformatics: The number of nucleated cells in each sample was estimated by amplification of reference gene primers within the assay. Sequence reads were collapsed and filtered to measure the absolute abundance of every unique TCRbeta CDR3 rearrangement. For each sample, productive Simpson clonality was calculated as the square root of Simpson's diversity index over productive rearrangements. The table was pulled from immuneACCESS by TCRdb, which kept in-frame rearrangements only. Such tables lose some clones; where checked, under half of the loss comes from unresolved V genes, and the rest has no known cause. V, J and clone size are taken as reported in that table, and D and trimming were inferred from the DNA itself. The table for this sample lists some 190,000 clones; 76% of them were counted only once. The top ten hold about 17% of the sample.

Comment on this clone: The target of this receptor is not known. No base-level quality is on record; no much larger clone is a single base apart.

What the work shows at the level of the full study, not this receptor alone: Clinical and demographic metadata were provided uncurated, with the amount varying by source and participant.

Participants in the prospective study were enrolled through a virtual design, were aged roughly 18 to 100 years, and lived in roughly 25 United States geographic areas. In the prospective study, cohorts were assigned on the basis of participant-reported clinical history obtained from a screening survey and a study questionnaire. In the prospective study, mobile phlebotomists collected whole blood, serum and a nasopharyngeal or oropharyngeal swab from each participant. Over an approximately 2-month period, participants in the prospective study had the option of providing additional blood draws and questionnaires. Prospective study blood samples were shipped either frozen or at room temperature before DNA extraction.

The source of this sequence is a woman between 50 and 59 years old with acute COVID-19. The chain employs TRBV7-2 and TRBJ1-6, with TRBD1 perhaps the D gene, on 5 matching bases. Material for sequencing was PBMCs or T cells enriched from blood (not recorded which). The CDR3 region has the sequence CASSRDSRNSPLHF. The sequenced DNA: TGTGCCAGCAGCCGGGACTCGCGGAATTCACCCCTCCACTTT.